These T cell receptor beta chains were read from a single sample in a study of response to subunit inactivated influenza vaccine. Each CDR3 protein is one row after TCRdb ran MiXCR on the RT-PCR reads. This sample carries roughly 570,000 distinct CDR3 sequences, around 15% of them seen once, and the ten largest clones take around 10%. The sample was PBMCs from blood, taken less than 13 days after vaccination. These receptors were collected from a man aged 50 to 59 who received an inactivated influenza vaccine. Both conserved end residues are part of each CDR3. The D gene is left open where the match is weak. The size entry is marked missing in some rows and otherwise reads once, few, many or a size class.

TRBV28	few	TRBJ1-3	.	TGTGCCAGCAGTTTATTGGGAAGCTCTGGAAACACCATATATTTT	CASSLLGSSGNTIYF
TRBV12-3/TRBV12-4	.	TRBJ1-5	TRBD1	TGTGCCAGCAGTACGACAGGGACAGGGTGGCAGCCCCAGCATTTT	CASSTTGTGWQPQHF
TRBV6-1	many	TRBJ1-3	.	TGTGCCAGCAGCCCCGACTACTCTGGAAACACCATATATTTT	CASSPDYSGNTIYF
TRBV10-2	.	TRBJ1-5	.	TGCGCCAGCAGTGAGTCTGGTCTATCGAGGGGCAATCAGCCCCAGCATTTT	CASSESGLSRGNQPQHF
TRBV4-3	many	TRBJ2-7	.	TGCGCCAGCAGCCAAGATAGGGATTCCTACGAGCAGTACTTC	CASSQDRDSYEQYF
TRBV7-8	many	TRBJ1-4	TRBD1	TGTGCCAGCAGCTTAGGGAACAGGGGGCGTAGTAATGAAAAACTGTTTTTT	CASSLGNRGRSNEKLFF
TRBV6-2/TRBV6-3	.	TRBJ2-1	.	TGTGCCAGCAGCCTTGACCCCAGCGGGTCTTACAATGAGCAGTTCTTC	CASSLDPSGSYNEQFF
TRBV12-3/TRBV12-4	.	TRBJ2-7	.	TGTGCCAGCAGTTTAGCACAGCCCTACGAGCAGTACTTC	CASSLAQPYEQYF
TRBV29-1	few	TRBJ2-3	TRBD1	TGCAGCGTCGGACAGGGGACAACAGATACGCAGTATTTT	CSVGQGTTDTQYF
TRBV18	few	TRBJ1-2	.	TGTGCCAGCTCACCAGGGCCTGACTATGGCTACACCTTC	CASSPGPDYGYTF
TRBV27	few	TRBJ2-1	.	TGTGCCAGCAGTTTGGCGCCATCCGACTACAATGAGCAGTTCTTC	CASSLAPSDYNEQFF
TRBV12-3/TRBV12-4	.	TRBJ1-3	.	TGTGCCAGCAGTTTACGTCTATCCTCTGGAAACACCATATATTTT	CASSLRLSSGNTIYF
TRBV27	few	TRBJ1-6	.	TGTGCCAGCAGTTTTGACTATAATTCACCCCTCCACTTT	CASSFDYNSPLHF
TRBV7-2	.	TRBJ2-2	.	TGTGCCAGCAGCCCCACCGAAAGGGACACCGGGGAGCTGTTTTTT	CASSPTERDTGELFF
TRBV6-2/TRBV6-3	.	TRBJ2-5	TRBD2	TGTGCCAGCAGTTACTCGTTTAGCGGGGGGGTCCAAGAGACCCAGTACTTC	CASSYSFSGGVQETQYF
TRBV20-1	.	TRBJ2-3	.	TGCAGTGCTAGAAGGCCGGACGCCACAGATACGCAGTATTTT	CSARRPDATDTQYF
TRBV28	many	TRBJ2-5	.	TGTGCCAGCGGGGAGGACTCGCAAGAGACCCAGTACTTC	CASGEDSQETQYF
TRBV11-2	many	TRBJ2-3	.	TGTGCCAGCAGCCGGGGCGGGGGCGGACCGAATACGCAGTATTTT	CASSRGGGGPNTQYF
TRBV12-3/TRBV12-4	few	TRBJ1-3	.	TGTGCCAGCAGTCAAGGACCGAACTCTGGAAACACCATATATTTT	CASSQGPNSGNTIYF
TRBV20-1	once	TRBJ2-1	.	TGCAGTGCTTCCCTCCCGGGGTACAATGAGCAGTTCTTC	CSASLPGYNEQFF
TRBV7-9	few	TRBJ2-1	.	TGTGCCAGCAGCTTGACAGGAGACAATGAGCAGTTCTTC	CASSLTGDNEQFF
TRBV5-5	few	TRBJ2-2	.	TGTGCCAGCAGAGGACGGGACACCGGGGAGCTGTTTTTT	CASRGRDTGELFF
TRBV20-1	.	TRBJ2-1	.	TGCAGTGCTACCCGCACTAGTAATGAGCAGTTCTTC	CSATRTSNEQFF
TRBV5-5	.	TRBJ1-1	TRBD1	TGTGCCAGCAGCTCGGCAGGGGGGTTTAACACTGAAGCTTTCTTT	CASSSAGGFNTEAFF
TRBV12-3/TRBV12-4	.	TRBJ2-7	.	TGTGCCAGCAGTTTATCTGGGGTTGGCCACGAGCAGTACTTC	CASSLSGVGHEQYF
TRBV14	few	TRBJ2-2	TRBD1	TGTGCCAGCAGCCCACTTTCGGGACAGAGGAACACCGGGGAGCTGTTTTTT	CASSPLSGQRNTGELFF
TRBV7-8	.	TRBJ2-6	TRBD1	TGTGCCAGCAGCTTAGTAGCTACAGGGGGCCTCTCTGGGGCCAACGTCCTGACTTTC	CASSLVATGGLSGANVLTF
TRBV7-2	few	TRBJ2-7	.	TGTGCCAGCAGCAGGGTCGGGAGTAAAGACGAGCAGTACTTC	CASSRVGSKDEQYF
TRBV12-3/TRBV12-4	few	TRBJ1-2	TRBD1	TGTGCCAGCAGGAGACAGGGGAGGAATGGCTACACCTTC	CASRRQGRNGYTF
TRBV28	.	TRBJ2-3	.	TGTGCCAGCAGTCGTAGACAGGAGACCACAGATACGCAGTATTTT	CASSRRQETTDTQYF
TRBV10-3	.	TRBJ2-7	TRBD2	TGTGCCATCAGTGAGTTAGCGGGATTAGACGAGCAGTACTTC	CAISELAGLDEQYF
TRBV6-5	once	TRBJ2-3	TRBD2	TGTGCCAGCAGTTACTCGGGGGGGAGAACAGATACGCAGTATTTT	CASSYSGGRTDTQYF
TRBV29-1	.	TRBJ1-2	TRBD1	TGCAGCGTTGAAGATCGGGATAGACAGGGGACCTACTATGGCTACACCTTC	CSVEDRDRQGTYYGYTF
TRBV28	.	TRBJ1-4	TRBD1	TGTGCCAGCCGAGGACAGGGTGGCGAAAAACTGTTTTTT	CASRGQGGEKLFF
TRBV4-3	few	TRBJ2-3	TRBD2	TGCGCCAGCAGCCGACGAGCGGGAGGGCCTGCAGATACGCAGTATTTT	CASSRRAGGPADTQYF
TRBV3-1	few	TRBJ2-7	TRBD1	TGTGCCAGCAGCGCTCGACAGGGTTACGAGCAGTACTTC	CASSARQGYEQYF
TRBV20-1	few	TRBJ2-1	TRBD2	TGCACCAGGCGGCGGGAGGGCCGTTGTGGATACAATGAGCAGTTCTTC	CTRRREGRCGYNEQFF
TRBV10-2	few	TRBJ2-7	.	TGCGCCAGCAGAATCTCGGGAATCGAAATCTACGAGCAGTACTTC	CASRISGIEIYEQYF
TRBV20-1	.	TRBJ2-7	.	TGCAGTGCTAGTTTGCGGGCTCCACCCGAGCAGTACTTC	CSASLRAPPEQYF
TRBV18	.	TRBJ1-6	TRBD1	TGTGCCAGCTCACCACAAGCAGGGGGGAAATCACCCCTCCACTTT	CASSPQAGGKSPLHF
TRBV12-3/TRBV12-4	.	TRBJ2-3	TRBD2	TGTGCCAGCAGTGGACTAGCGGGGGGCACAGCAGATACGCAGTATTTT	CASSGLAGGTADTQYF
TRBV11-2	.	TRBJ2-7	TRBD1	TGTGCCAGCAGGGGGACAGGGGGTCCCTTCGAGCGACAGTACTTC	CASRGTGGPFERQYF
TRBV6-2/TRBV6-3	few	TRBJ1-1	.	TGTGCCAGCAGTTACTCTTGGGGAAGGACTGAAGCTTTCTTT	CASSYSWGRTEAFF
TRBV5-1	.	TRBJ2-7	TRBD2	TGCGCCAGCAGCCCGGGACTAGCGAGGACCTACGAGCAGTACTTC	CASSPGLARTYEQYF
TRBV5-1	many	TRBJ2-1	.	TGCGCCAGCAGCTTAGGTGTCAGGGAGAAGCAGTTCTTC	CASSLGVREKQFF